This record covers a single TCR beta chain. Its antigen is as yet unknown. CDR3 size: 11 residues. The germline V and J ends were trimmed by 7 bases and 6 bases, with 10 bases remaining between them. Germline V lookup: CDR1 MDHEN, CDR2 SYDVKM. The data originate from a study of regulatory T cells in long-lasting Graves disease. Whole-study findings and limits: Lower TCR diversity was seen in persistent Graves' patients than in newly diagnosed ones.

Regarding time point: newly diagnosed GD, antithyroid drugs for less than 3 months. Extracted RNA from PBMCs served as the source of the TCR library. Building of the TCR beta libraries involved iRepertoire HTBI primers and Arm-PCR of CDR3 regions. In TCRdb, the multiplex PCR reads were re-called with MiXCR into one record per CDR3 protein. The sample has hundreds of thousands of distinct CDR3 sequences; 16% are singletons. These same records also appear under a second study, on T cells in Graves' hyperthyroidism and ophthalmopathy.

The genes are TRBV28 and TRBJ2-7, with a possible D match to TRBD1 (5 bases). The source is a man aged 18 to 30 with Graves disease. Specimen: peripheral blood mononuclear cells (PBMCs), collected at new diagnosis, from a patient treated with antithyroid drugs. DNA of the CDR3: TGTGCCAGCAACTTGGGGCCCGAGCAGTACTTC. It codes for CASNLGPEQYF.